This T cell receptor (beta chain) was sequenced in a study of CD8+ T cells in alopecia areata. Study details: For the treated group, dosing was oral tofacitinib at 5 to 10 mg twice daily. Tofacitinib lasted 6 to 18 months, then 6 months off drug.

This clone showed up just a few times. Its specificity is unknown. Specimens obtained from alopecia areata patients comprised lesional scalp punch biopsies and peripheral blood. Per the germline V gene, CDR1 is SQVTM and CDR2 is ANQGSEA. Trimming cost V 3 bases and J 3 bases, with 11 bases left between them. This CDR3 spans 13 amino acids. RNA was isolated and reverse transcribed to cDNA, the sequencing template. Clones were sequenced by immunoSEQ multiplex PCR, and TCRdb holds only the in-frame ones, with some missing. The sample consists of over 50,000 clones, roughly 44% of them appearing once. General study results and limits: Across lesional scalp, and particularly alopecia totalis/universalis, clonality surpassed that of normal scalp.

The chain couples TRBV29-1 to TRBJ1-2; D is undetermined. This receptor was taken from a human donor with alopecia areata. The sequenced sample was CD8+ T cells sorted from blood, obtained at week 0. The CDR3, as DNA: TGCAGCGTTGAGGAGGGTTTGGACTATGGCTACACCTTC. It is translated as CSVEEGLDYGYTF. Complete variable domain (other parts from reference TRBV29-1 and TRBJ1-2): SAVISQKPSRDICQRGTSLTIQCQVDSQVTMMFWYRQQPGQSLTLIATANQGSEATYESGFVIDKFPISRPNLTFSTLTVSNMSPEDSSIYLCSVEEGLDYGYTFGSGTRLTVV.